Shown below are 21 T cell receptor beta chains from a single sample sequenced in a study of beta chain features in type 1 diabetes. As every portion of the isolated RNA was reverse transcribed, the sequencing read expressed TCRB transcripts. TCRdb's table, derived via immunoSEQ multiplex PCR, lists solely in-frame clones and lacks some. The sample gives 310,000 or so clones, approximately 8.2% of which show up once; more than 0.4% is in the top ten. Sample: central memory CD4+ T cells from blood. These receptor sequences come from a woman aged 18-29 years in good health.

This clone came up a few times. The rearrangement joins TRBV28 to TRBJ2-4; no definite D call. Per germline, CDR1 MDHEN and CDR2 SYDVKM. The CDR3 sequence is 16 residues long. V dropped 1 base and J dropped 8 bases, with 18 bases sitting between them. The CDR3 nucleotides are TGTGCCAGCAGTTTATTTTTCTCTCGAAGTCCCCACATTCAGTACTTC. This translates into CASSLFFSRSPHIQYF. Complete variable domain (other parts from reference TRBV28 and TRBJ2-4): DVKVTQSSRYLVKRTGEKVFLECVQDMDHENMFWYRQDPGLGLRLIYFSYDVKMKEKGDIPEGYSVSREKKERFSLILESASTNQTSMYLCASSLFFSRSPHIQYFGAGTRLSVL.

This clone was detected only a few times. The chain has TRBV7-8 and TRBJ2-7, with 7 bases identical to TRBD1. There are 14 residues in the CDR3. The germline gives CDR1 SGHVS, CDR2 FQNEAQ. The V and J ends lost 4 bases and 2 bases, in that order; junction bases with no gene match: 5. The CDR3 DNA is TGTGCCAGCAGCTCGCGACAGGGCCCCTACGAGCAGTACTTC. Translated: CASSSRQGPYEQYF.

This clone was counted between two and nine times. The V and J genes are TRBV2 and TRBJ2-1; 8 bases map to TRBD2. The CDR3 runs to 14 residues. The V gene end was trimmed by 7 bases and the J gene end by 3 bases; junction bases not matched to a gene: 5. Germline V gene lookup returns CDR1 SNHLY and CDR2 FYNNEI. As DNA, the CDR3 is TGTGCCAGCAAAAGGCTAGCGGGCTACAATGAGCAGTTCTTC. Residues: CASKRLAGYNEQFF.

The chain recombines TRBV7-2 with TRBJ2-2; D ambiguous. Germline V gene sequence: CDR1 SGHTA, CDR2 FQGNSA. This CDR3 contains 14 residues. With 2 bases removed from V and 4 bases from J, the gap between germline ends came to 8 bases. Written as DNA, the CDR3 is TGTGCCAGCAGCTTAATGCTTTCCACCGGGGAGCTGTTTTTT. It is translated as CASSLMLSTGELFF.

This chain links TRBV7-2 with TRBJ2-5; D remains ambiguous. The V and J ends lost 8 bases and 7 bases respectively, with 11 bases between them. Per germline, CDR1 SGHTA and CDR2 FQGNSA. This CDR3 spans 11 amino acids. The CDR3 bases are TGTGCCAGCTGGTTTAGAGGGACCCAGTACTTC. Amino acid sequence: CASWFRGTQYF.

The table lists this clone with many counts. The rearrangement joins TRBV5-4 to TRBJ2-4; TRBD1 matches 7 bases. After removal of 5 bases from V and 6 bases from J, the junction contained 11 bases not matched to a gene. CDR1 and CDR2 (germline): SGHNT, YYREEE (reference sequence). The CDR3 runs to 15 residues. This CDR3 reads CASSLGGASINIQYF. The CDR3 region has the DNA TGTGCCAGCAGTCTAGGGGGCGCATCTATAAACATTCAGTACTTC.

The rearrangement joins TRBV7-9 to TRBJ1-2; unclear D gene. Germline V CDR1 and CDR2: SEHNR, FQNEAQ (reference sequence). This CDR3 is 15 amino acids long. The germline V and J ends were trimmed by 2 bases and 8 bases, with 18 bases remaining between them. CDR3 residues: CASSLMDPTVRGYTF. The CDR3 bases are TGTGCCAGCAGCTTAATGGACCCGACGGTCCGCGGCTACACCTTC.

CDR3 region: CASRGGVWTEAFF. CDR3 DNA sequence: TGTGCCAGTAGGGGAGGGGTTTGGACTGAAGCTTTCTTT. The rearrangement links TRBV19 to TRBJ1-1, with a weak D call TRBD1 (5 bases). Between the trimmed V and J ends, which lost 6 bases and 5 bases, there was a span of 13 bases. Germline CDR1 LNHDA, CDR2 SQIVND (reference sequence). This CDR3 has 13 residues.

The gene calls are TRBV5-4 and TRBJ1-2; D is unresolved. The germline V gene has CDR1 SGHNT and CDR2 YYREEE (reference sequence). The CDR3 consists of 13 residues. Trimming took off 1 base at V and 6 bases at J, with 10 bases between the two ends. In DNA, the CDR3 is TGTGCCAGCAGCTTGACAGCCCTGGATGGCTACACCTTC. This codes for CASSLTALDGYTF.

This clone has just a few counts. The chain combines TRBV19 with TRBJ2-6, with D perhaps being TRBD1 or TRBD2 (5 bases each). Deletions cut 6 bases from V and 0 bases from J, with 18 bases between. Germline loops: CDR1 LNHDA, CDR2 SQIVND (reference sequence). CDR3 size: 18 residues. The CDR3 DNA reads as TGTGCCAGTAGCTTACCCGGGACGTCGGTCTCTGGGGCCAACGTCCTGACTTTC. Translating it yields CASSLPGTSVSGANVLTF.

This clone has a count of ten or more. V and J are TRBV5-1 and TRBJ2-6; TRBD1 matches 11 bases. CDR1 and CDR2 from the germline V gene are SGHRS and YFSETQ. Germline trimming cut 4 bases from V and 4 bases from J; bases unmatched to any gene: 10. The CDR3 consists of 18 residues. CDR3 region: CASSTAGTGGSGANVLTF. CDR3 DNA: TGCGCCAGCAGCACCGCCGGGACAGGGGGATCCGGGGCCAACGTCCTGACTTTC.

This chain links TRBV2 with TRBJ1-1; TRBD1 agrees at 8 bases. Germline V gene sequence: CDR1 SNHLY, CDR2 FYNNEI. The CDR3 contains 13 residues. V was clipped by 6 bases and J by 5 bases; unmatched bases: 5. The DNA for the CDR3 is TGTGCCAGCAGGCAGGGGGCGGGTACTGAAGCTTTCTTT. This encodes CASRQGAGTEAFF.

This clone has only a few counts. CDR3 sequence (DNA): TGTGCCATCGGGTCAAGGACTACTCGGGAACAAGAGACCCAGTACTTC. It yields the protein CAIGSRTTREQETQYF. The rearrangement uses TRBV10-3 and TRBJ2-5, with a possible D match to TRBD2 (6 bases). This CDR3 contains 16 residues. The V gene lost 8 bases and the J gene lost 2 bases, with 21 bases spanning the gap. Germline values: CDR1 ENHRY, CDR2 SYGVKD.

This clone was seen a handful of times. The chain couples TRBV27 to TRBJ2-7, with TRBD2 as a possible D gene (5 bases). Germline CDR1 MNHEY, CDR2 SMNVEV (reference sequence). Trimming took off 5 bases at V and 4 bases at J, with 18 bases between the two ends. The CDR3 contains 15 residues. This CDR3 is CASSPQLESWYEQYF. CDR3 coding DNA: TGTGCCAGCAGTCCTCAACTAGAATCTTGGTACGAGCAGTACTTC.

This clone was counted between two and nine times. This chain uses TRBV28 with TRBJ1-5; no clear D. Germline CDR1 is MDHEN and CDR2 is SYDVKM. Trimming pared 3 bases from V and 11 bases from J, leaving 11 bases between. The CDR3 covers 12 residues. CDR3 protein: CASSFGSMAQHF. The CDR3 bases are TGTGCCAGCAGTTTCGGTTCGATGGCCCAGCATTTT.

J is TRBJ2-7 and V is TRBV27, with 10 bases aligning to TRBD1. The CDR3 is made up of 15 amino acids. Germline V CDR1 and CDR2: MNHEY, SMNVEV (reference sequence). V lost 6 bases and J lost 3; bases outside the gene matches: 8. CDR3 in amino acids: CASRGLGQGIYEQYF. In DNA, the CDR3 is TGTGCCAGCAGAGGTTTGGGACAGGGGATCTACGAGCAGTACTTC.

The chain has TRBV29-1 and TRBJ2-3, with no clear D. This CDR3 spans 13 amino acids. Looked up from germline, CDR1 is SQVTM and CDR2 is ANQGSEA. Trimming took 2 bases from V and 4 from J, leaving 10 bases between them. This CDR3 is CSVESQMADTQYF. CDR3 DNA: TGCAGCGTTGAAAGCCAGATGGCAGATACGCAGTATTTT.

The sample holds one count of this clone. This chain uses TRBV18 with TRBJ2-7; D gene unclear. There are 12 residues in the CDR3. Germline V gene lookup returns CDR1 KGHSH and CDR2 LQKENI. The ends were cut back, 4 bases at V and 3 bases at J, with 7 bases in the middle. In DNA form, the CDR3 reads TGTGCCAGCTCACTACAGCGCTACGAGCAGTACTTC. It encodes CASSLQRYEQYF.

This chain uses TRBV15 with TRBJ2-5, with D perhaps TRBD1 (6 bases). V shed 5 bases and J shed 0 bases, with 16 bases lying between them. CDR1 is LNHNV and CDR2 is YYDKDF in the germline V gene (reference sequence). This CDR3 has 16 residues. CDR3 residues: CATSPGALGYQETQYF. In nucleotides, the CDR3 is TGTGCCACCAGCCCAGGGGCGTTGGGGTACCAAGAGACCCAGTACTTC.

The V and J genes are TRBV28 and TRBJ2-7; D might be TRBD2 (5 bases). Germline V gene sequence: CDR1 MDHEN, CDR2 SYDVKM. The CDR3 is made up of 12 amino acids. Trimming stripped 6 bases from V and 12 bases from J, with 18 bases between. The CDR3 DNA follows: TGTGCCAGCAGCCCCACAGAGACGAGGGTGTACTTC. Protein product: CASSPTETRVYF. Full variable domain (remainder filled in from reference TRBV28 and TRBJ2-7): DVKVTQSSRYLVKRTGEKVFLECVQDMDHENMFWYRQDPGLGLRLIYFSYDVKMKEKGDIPEGYSVSREKKERFSLILESASTNQTSMYLCASSPTETRVYFGPGTRLTVT.

The V gene is TRBV6-5, the J gene TRBJ1-5; D is undetermined. Trimming stripped 1 base from V and 9 bases from J, with 7 bases between. CDR3 length: 12 amino acids. Germline CDR1 MNHEY, CDR2 SVGAGI. CDR3 sequence (DNA): TGTGCCAGCAGTTACTGGGGTCCGCCCCAGCATTTT. Its protein is CASSYWGPPQHF.